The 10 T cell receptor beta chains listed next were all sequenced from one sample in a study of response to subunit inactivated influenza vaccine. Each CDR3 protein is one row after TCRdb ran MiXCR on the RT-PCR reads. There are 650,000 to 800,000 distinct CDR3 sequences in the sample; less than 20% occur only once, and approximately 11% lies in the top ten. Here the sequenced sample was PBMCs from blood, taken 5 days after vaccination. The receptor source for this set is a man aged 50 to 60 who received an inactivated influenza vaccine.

CDR3 sequence: CASMSQGGKETQYF. The DNA for the CDR3 is TGTGCCAGCATGTCGCAAGGGGGGAAAGAGACCCAGTACTTC. The chain uses TRBV7-2 and TRBJ2-5; tentatively, D is TRBD1 or TRBD2 (6 bases each). The CDR3 covers 14 residues. Deletions cut 7 bases from V and 3 bases from J, with 15 bases between. Germline V gene lookup returns CDR1 SGHTA and CDR2 FQGNSA. Variable domain in full (rest from reference TRBV7-2 and TRBJ2-5): GAGVSQSPSNKVTEKGKDVELRCDPISGHTALYWYRQSLGQGLEFLIYFQGNSAPDKSGLPSDRFSAERTGGSVSTLTIQRTQQEDSAVYLCASMSQGGKETQYFGPGTRLLVL.

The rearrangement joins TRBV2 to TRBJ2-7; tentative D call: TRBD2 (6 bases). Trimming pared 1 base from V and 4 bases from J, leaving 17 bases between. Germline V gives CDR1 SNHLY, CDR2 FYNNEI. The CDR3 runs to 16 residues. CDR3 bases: TGTGCCAGCAGTGAAGGCAGTACGGGGGTAGGTTACGAGCAGTACTTC. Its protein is CASSEGSTGVGYEQYF.

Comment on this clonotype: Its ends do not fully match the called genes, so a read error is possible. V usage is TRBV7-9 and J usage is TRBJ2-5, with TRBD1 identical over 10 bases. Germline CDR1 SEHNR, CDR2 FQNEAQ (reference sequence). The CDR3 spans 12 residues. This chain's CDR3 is CASSPTHGTGDF. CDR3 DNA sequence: TGTGCCAGCAGCCCTACCCACGGGACAGGGGACTTC.

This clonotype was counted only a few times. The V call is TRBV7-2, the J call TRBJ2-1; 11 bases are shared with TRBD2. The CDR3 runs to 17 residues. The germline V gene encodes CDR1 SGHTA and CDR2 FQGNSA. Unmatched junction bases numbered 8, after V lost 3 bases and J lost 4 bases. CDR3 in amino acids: CASSFMASGRIYNEQFF. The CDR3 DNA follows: TGTGCCAGCAGCTTTATGGCTAGCGGGAGGATTTACAATGAGCAGTTCTTC.

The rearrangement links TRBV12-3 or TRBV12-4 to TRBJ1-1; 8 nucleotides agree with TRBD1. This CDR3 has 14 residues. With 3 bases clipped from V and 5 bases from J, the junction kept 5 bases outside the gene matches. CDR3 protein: CASSLRTGYTEAFF. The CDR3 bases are TGTGCCAGCAGTTTGCGGACAGGGTATACTGAAGCTTTCTTT.

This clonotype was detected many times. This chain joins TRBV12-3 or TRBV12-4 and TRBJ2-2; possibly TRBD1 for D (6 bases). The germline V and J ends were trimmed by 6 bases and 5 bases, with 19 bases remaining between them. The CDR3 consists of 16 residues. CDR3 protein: CASRERPTGSTGELFF. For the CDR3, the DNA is TGTGCCAGCAGGGAACGCCCGACAGGTTCTACCGGGGAGCTGTTTTTT.

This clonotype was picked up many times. CDR3 in amino acids: CASSRTGVSGSPLHF. The CDR3 DNA follows: TGCGCCAGCAGCCGGACAGGGGTTAGTGGTTCACCCCTCCACTTT. The chain is built from TRBV5-1 and TRBJ1-6; 9 bases fit TRBD1. CDR1 and CDR2 from the germline V gene are SGHRS and YFSETQ. V lost 4 bases and J lost 9; bases outside the gene matches: 8. The length of the CDR3 is 15 residues.

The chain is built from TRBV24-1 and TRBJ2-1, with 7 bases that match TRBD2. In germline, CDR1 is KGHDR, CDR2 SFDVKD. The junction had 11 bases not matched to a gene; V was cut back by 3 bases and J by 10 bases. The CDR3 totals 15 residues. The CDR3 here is CATSDQREGVWEQFF. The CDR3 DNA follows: TGTGCCACCAGTGATCAGCGGGAAGGGGTTTGGGAGCAGTTCTTC.

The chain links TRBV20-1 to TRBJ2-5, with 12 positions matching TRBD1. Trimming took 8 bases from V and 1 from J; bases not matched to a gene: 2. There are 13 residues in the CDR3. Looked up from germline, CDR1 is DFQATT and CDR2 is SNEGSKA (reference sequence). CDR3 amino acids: CSWDRGRQETQYF. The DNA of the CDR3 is TGCAGTTGGGACAGGGGGCGCCAAGAGACCCAGTACTTC.

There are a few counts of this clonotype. In DNA, the CDR3 is TGCAGTGCTAGAGCCCCAGGGCGCGGGGGCTCCTACAATGAGCAGTTCTTC. Protein product: CSARAPGRGGSYNEQFF. This rearrangement joins TRBV20-1 to TRBJ2-1; 7 bases map to TRBD2. The junction had 9 bases not matched to a gene; V was cut back by 1 base and J by 0 bases. The CDR3 has 17 amino acids. Per the germline V gene, CDR1 is DFQATT and CDR2 is SNEGSKA (reference sequence).